The clone carrying this T cell receptor beta chain was found a few times. Antigen unknown. The data belong to a study of post-analysis software for immune sequencing data. Whole-study context: The disease courses covered relapsing-remitting, secondary progressive and progressive-relapsing multiple sclerosis.

Trimming removed 4 bases from V and 5 bases from J, with 21 bases in between. The CDR3 extends over 16 amino acids. Looked up from germline, CDR1 is LGHDT and CDR2 is YNNKEL (reference sequence). General study results and limits: Samples sharing a preparation batch grouped tightly together when assessed by F measure. Multiple sclerosis patients had significantly lower normalized Chao1 diversity than controls. Included in a set of five TRBV segments more frequent in patients than controls were TRBV5-6, TRBV5-1 and TRBV20-1.

cDNA libraries of TCR beta carried unique molecular identifiers. Around 500,000 cDNA molecules were obtained per 1 to 10 million input T cells. TCRdb reprocessed the PCR reads with MiXCR, giving one entry per CDR3 protein. The data hold under 650,000 distinct CDR3 sequences, with around 47% observed a single time. Sequenced input: blood. The sequence was collected from a girl under 18 with multiple sclerosis. This chain uses TRBV3-1 with TRBJ2-7; a possible D gene is TRBD2 (7 bases). CDR3 sequence (DNA): TGTGCCAGCAGCCCCTCCGGGGGGCGAAAGTCCAACGAGCAGTACTTC. Translating gives CASSPSGGRKSNEQYF.